The rows below give T cell receptor beta chains drawn from one sample of a study of cytomegalovirus exposure and HLA in healthy donors. The repertoire was sequenced with immunoSEQ multiplex PCR; TCRdb's copy has only in-frame clones and lacks some. This table has 150,000 to 200,000 clones, approximately 77% appearing once. Sequencing was performed on PBMCs. These receptors were collected from a man over 45 in good health and CMV-seropositive. The CDR3 runs from the conserved cysteine through the conserved F or W. D genes are given only for firm matches. Expanded clones are given a class, and other clones once, few, many or no size at all.

J gene | D gene | clone size | V gene | CDR3 protein | CDR3 DNA
TRBJ2-7 | TRBD1 | once | TRBV28 | CASREPGGGSRPSEQYF | TGTGCCAGCAGAGAACCAGGGGGCGGATCCCGCCCTTCCGAGCAGTACTTC
TRBJ1-2 | . | . | TRBV20-1 | CSAGQGDGYTF | TGCAGTGCGGGGCAGGGCGATGGCTACACCTTC
TRBJ2-7 | TRBD1 | . | TRBV10-3 | CAIGTGIYEQYF | TGTGCCATCGGGACAGGGATTTACGAGCAGTACTTC
TRBJ2-3 | . | . | TRBV18 | CASSPPSASTDTQYF | TGTGCCAGCTCACCACCTAGCGCGAGCACAGATACGCAGTATTTT
TRBJ2-5 | TRBD2 | . | TRBV10-3 | CAISDWTSGNQETQYF | TGTGCCATCAGTGACTGGACTAGCGGAAACCAAGAGACCCAGTACTTC
TRBJ1-3 | TRBD1 | . | TRBV19 | CASSTGTAFSGNTIYF | TGTGCCAGTAGTACCGGGACAGCTTTTTCTGGAAACACCATATATTTT
TRBJ2-3 | TRBD2 | . | TRBV6-5 | CASSYGSGGRTDTQYF | TGTGCCAGCAGTTATGGGTCGGGGGGGCGCACAGATACGCAGTATTTT
TRBJ1-2 | . | once | TRBV28 | CASSLGALYGYTF | TGTGCCAGCAGTCTCGGAGCCCTTTACGGCTACACCTTC
TRBJ2-2 | . | few | TRBV15 | CATVEFGELFF | TGTGCCACCGTAGAGTTCGGGGAGCTGTTTTTT
TRBJ1-2 | . | . | TRBV4-1 | CASSQGQSVNYGYTF | TGCGCCAGCAGCCAAGGACAGAGTGTTAACTATGGCTACACCTTC
TRBJ1-6 | TRBD1 | . | TRBV6-5 | CASRTSRGRSSPLHF | TGTGCCAGCAGAACCAGCAGGGGGCGCAGCTCACCCCTCCACTTT
TRBJ1-6 | TRBD1 | . | TRBV18 | CASSPLGTGNSPLHF | TGTGCCAGCTCACCATTAGGGACAGGGAATTCACCCCTCCACTTT
TRBJ2-5 | TRBD2 | . | TRBV6-5 | CASSPPGRETKTQYF | TGTGCCAGCAGTCCCCCGGGGAGGGAGACGAAGACCCAGTACTTC
TRBJ1-1 | . | . | TRBV9 | CASSVVGVSTEAFF | TGTGCCAGCAGCGTAGTAGGGGTTAGTACTGAAGCTTTCTTT
TRBJ2-4 | TRBD2 | . | TRBV18 | CASSPSGRGGRDIQYF | TGTGCCAGCTCACCGTCTGGGCGGGGGGGCCGGGACATTCAGTACTTC
TRBJ2-6 | . | . | TRBV7-2 | CASSPFSQVVSGANVLTF | TGTGCCAGCAGCCCATTTTCACAGGTTGTCTCTGGGGCCAACGTCCTGACTTTC
TRBJ2-3 | . | . | TRBV6-6 | CASSYAGHTDTQYF | TGTGCCAGCAGTTACGCGGGGCACACAGATACGCAGTATTTT
TRBJ1-3 | TRBD1 | . | TRBV2 | CASSEVGQRSGNTIYF | TGTGCCAGCAGTGAAGTGGGACAGCGGTCCGGAAACACCATATATTTT
TRBJ1-1 | . | . | TRBV7-8 | CASSLAGRQAFF | TGTGCCAGCAGCTTAGCGGGGCGTCAAGCTTTCTTT
TRBJ2-1 | TRBD2 | . | TRBV5-4 | CASSPSYWTSGSNNEQFF | TGTGCCAGCAGCCCCTCCTACTGGACTAGCGGAAGTAACAATGAGCAGTTCTTC
TRBJ1-2 | TRBD1 | . | TRBV5-4 | CASSLVWDRGPYGYTF | TGTGCCAGCAGCTTGGTATGGGACAGGGGGCCCTATGGCTACACCTTC
TRBJ1-1 | . | . | TRBV5-1 | CASRTGPMNTEAFF | TGCGCCAGCAGAACAGGGCCGATGAACACTGAAGCTTTCTTT
TRBJ1-6 | . | . | TRBV5-4 | CASKGAELHNSPLHF | TGTGCCAGCAAAGGGGCAGAACTACATAATTCACCCCTCCACTTT
TRBJ1-1 | . | . | TRBV5-4 | CASSRPPGHILGGTEAFF | TGTGCCAGCAGCCGCCCCCCGGGGCATATATTGGGGGGCACTGAAGCTTTCTTT
TRBJ1-2 | TRBD1 | . | TRBV28 | CASTRTGNGYTF | TGTGCCAGCACCCGGACAGGGAATGGCTACACCTTC
TRBJ1-2 | TRBD1 | . | TRBV2 | CASRGQSGTGYYGYTF | TGTGCCAGCAGGGGACAATCCGGGACAGGCTACTATGGCTACACCTTC
TRBJ2-1 | TRBD2 | . | TRBV7-2 | CASSPGTSNNEQFF | TGTGCCAGCAGCCCTGGGACTAGCAACAATGAGCAGTTCTTC
TRBJ2-7 | TRBD1 | . | TRBV5-4 | CASSSRHRRGTFYEQYF | TGTGCCAGCAGCTCCAGACACCGCAGGGGGACATTCTACGAGCAGTACTTC
TRBJ2-2 | TRBD1 | . | TRBV4-1 | CASSRPQGAFDTGELFF | TGCGCCAGCAGCCGCCCACAGGGGGCTTTTGACACCGGGGAGCTGTTTTTT
TRBJ1-1 | . | . | TRBV11-2 | CASSANMNTEAFF | TGTGCCAGCAGCGCAAACATGAACACTGAAGCTTTCTTT
TRBJ1-1 | . | . | TRBV6-1 | CASRTGGYENTEAFF | TGTGCCAGCAGAACGGGGGGCTACGAGAACACTGAAGCTTTCTTT
TRBJ1-1 | . | . | TRBV4-3 | CASSPTHGGTEAFF | TGCGCCAGCAGCCCCACCCACGGGGGGACTGAAGCTTTCTTT
TRBJ2-1 | TRBD2 | . | TRBV27 | CASGLAGGLAQFF | TGTGCCAGCGGACTAGCGGGGGGGCTGGCGCAGTTCTTC
TRBJ2-5 | TRBD2 | . | TRBV10-3 | CAIRGGMETQYF | TGTGCCATCCGGGGAGGGATGGAGACCCAGTACTTC
TRBJ1-1 | . | . | TRBV11-2 | CASSQESVFNTEAFF | TGTGCCAGCAGCCAAGAGAGTGTTTTTAACACTGAAGCTTTCTTT
TRBJ1-4 | TRBD1 | . | TRBV7-7 | CASSPTTGSSEKLFF | TGTGCTAGCAGCCCCACGACAGGGTCGAGTGAAAAACTGTTTTTT
TRBJ2-4 | TRBD1 | . | TRBV4-3 | CASRDRNIQYF | TGCGCCAGTAGGGACAGAAACATTCAGTACTTC
TRBJ2-7 | . | . | TRBV7-7 | CASSRLSAADEQYF | TGTGCCAGCAGCCGCCTCAGCGCTGCCGACGAGCAGTACTTC
TRBJ2-3 | TRBD1 | . | TRBV7-8 | CASSLGTTGVGTDTQYF | TGTGCCAGCAGCTTGGGTACGACAGGGGTTGGCACAGATACGCAGTATTTT
TRBJ2-3 | . | . | TRBV14 | CASSQRDFTDTQYF | TGTGCCAGCAGCCAAAGGGACTTCACAGATACGCAGTATTTT
TRBJ2-7 | TRBD2 | . | TRBV6-5 | CASSSAGGFEQYF | TGTGCCAGCAGCTCGGCGGGGGGATTCGAGCAGTACTTC
TRBJ1-5 | . | . | TRBV19 | CASSIPGNQPQHF | TGTGCCAGTAGTATCCCCGGGAATCAGCCCCAGCATTTT
TRBJ1-5 | TRBD1 | few | TRBV27 | CASSPRDSNQPQHF | TGTGCCAGCAGTCCCCGGGACAGTAATCAGCCCCAGCATTTT
TRBJ2-7 | . | . | TRBV28 | CASSLSQPAYEQYF | TGTGCCAGCAGTTTGTCTCAACCGGCCTACGAGCAGTACTTC
TRBJ2-2 | . | . | TRBV5-6 | CASSLMGPSTGELFF | TGTGCCAGCAGCTTGATGGGGCCGTCCACCGGGGAGCTGTTTTTT
TRBJ1-5 | . | . | TRBV2 | CASSELGRGNQPQHF | TGTGCCAGCAGTGAATTGGGTAGGGGAAATCAGCCCCAGCATTTT
TRBJ1-5 | . | . | TRBV5-6 | CASSWAQGPQHF | TGTGCCAGCAGCTGGGCGCAAGGACCCCAGCATTTT